These 13 T cell receptor beta chains originate from one sample sequenced in a study of blood T cell repertoires in COVID-19. TCRdb's table, derived via immunoSEQ multiplex PCR, lists solely in-frame clones and lacks some. The sample records 150,000 to 200,000 clones, roughly four fifths being singletons. The specimen sequenced was peripheral blood. All receptors come from an elderly woman with acute or convalescent COVID-19.

Regarding this clone: Other DNA sequences in this specimen translate into the identical CDR3. V gene TRBV3-1 (or the pseudogene TRBV3-2) combines with J gene TRBJ1-2; 7 bases match TRBD1. Germline V gives CDR1 LGHDT, CDR2 YNNKEL (reference sequence). Trimming removed 2 bases from V and 3 bases from J; junction bases left unmatched: 0. CDR3 length: 13 residues. The CDR3 region is CASSQTGDYGYTF. CDR3 DNA: TGTGCCAGCAGCCAAACAGGGGACTATGGCTACACCTTC.

The V call is TRBV2, the J call TRBJ2-5; 12 positions agree with TRBD2. In germline, CDR1 is SNHLY, CDR2 FYNNEI. This CDR3 is built from 15 residues. J lost 5 bases, V lost 7 bases, and 8 bases had no gene match. The CDR3 DNA reads as TGTGCCAGCAATCGACTAGCGGGAGTGGTTGAGACCCAGTACTTC. It yields the protein CASNRLAGVVETQYF. The full variable domain, with the rest looked up from reference TRBV2 and TRBJ2-5, is EPEVTQTPSHQVTQMGQEVILRCVPISNHLYFYWYRQILGQKVEFLVSFYNNEISEKSEIFDDQFSVERPDGSNFTLKIRSTKLEDSAMYFCASNRLAGVVETQYFGPGTRLLVL.

V usage is TRBV5-1 and J usage is TRBJ1-1, with D possibly TRBD1 on 5 matching bases. CDR1 SGHRS and CDR2 YFSETQ come from the germline V gene. Trimming removed 0 bases from V and 1 base from J, with 10 bases in between. This CDR3 spans 15 amino acids. CDR3 in DNA: TGCGCCAGCAGCTTGGGCAGGGCCAAGAACACTGAAGCTTTCTTT. Its protein is CASSLGRAKNTEAFF.

This rearrangement joins TRBV6-4 to TRBJ2-2, with 7 bases matching TRBD1. The CDR3 sequence is 17 residues long. The ends lost 6 bases at V and 5 bases at J; junction bases unmatched: 15. The germline V gene has CDR1 MRHNA and CDR2 SNTAGT. CDR3 sequence (DNA): TGTGCCAGCAGCCGCAAGGGGATAGGGGGCCGGACCGGGGAGCTGTTTTTT. The encoded protein is CASSRKGIGGRTGELFF.

The chain uses TRBV6-5 and TRBJ2-7; weak D call: TRBD1 (5 bases). The V gene lost 6 bases and the J gene lost 0 bases, with 12 bases spanning the gap. CDR1 and CDR2 (germline): MNHEY, SVGAGI. The CDR3 extends over 14 amino acids. The CDR3 here is CASSPQDNSYEQYF. Here the CDR3 DNA reads TGTGCCAGCAGCCCACAGGACAACTCCTACGAGCAGTACTTC.

In this sample, this clone turned up once. The chain is built from TRBV19 and TRBJ2-7; the D is unclear. Germline V gene lookup returns CDR1 LNHDA and CDR2 SQIVND (reference sequence). CDR3 length equals 13 residues. The ends were cut back, 6 bases at V and 2 bases at J, with 11 bases in the middle. The CDR3 region is CASSLGLTYEQYF. CDR3 nucleotides: TGTGCCAGTAGCTTGGGCCTTACCTACGAGCAGTACTTC.

The rearrangement links TRBV7-9 to TRBJ2-7, with 8 bases identical to TRBD1. CDR1 is SEHNR, CDR2 FQNEAQ, per germline (reference sequence). The CDR3 contains 13 residues. Trimming cost V 5 bases and J 4 bases; bases outside gene matches: 4. DNA of the CDR3: TGTGCCAGCAGCGGACAGGGTGTGTACGAGCAGTACTTC. Translation: CASSGQGVYEQYF.

The chain has TRBV7-9 and TRBJ2-1; 10 bases match TRBD1. The CDR3 is 18 residues long. Germline-derived CDR1 and CDR2 are SEHNR and FQNEAQ (reference sequence). V trimming: 5 bases; J trimming: 3 bases; junction bases outside the gene matches: 13. CDR3 sequence reads: CASSVTGGFHPRYNEQFF. The CDR3 DNA sequence: TGTGCCAGCAGCGTGACAGGGGGCTTCCACCCCCGCTACAATGAGCAGTTCTTC.

The rearrangement links TRBV6-5 to TRBJ2-3, with 11 bases aligning to TRBD2. The CDR3 consists of 15 residues. Trimming removed 5 bases from V and 1 base from J; junction bases left unmatched: 2. Germline CDR1 and CDR2: MNHEY and SVGAGI. The CDR3 is CASSILAGGTDTQYF. For the CDR3, the DNA is TGTGCCAGCAGTATACTAGCGGGGGGCACAGATACGCAGTATTTT.

The gene calls are TRBV11-2 and TRBJ2-5; 14 nucleotides align to TRBD2. Germline V gene data show CDR1 as SGHAT and CDR2 as FQNNGV. V was pared by 5 bases and J by 4 bases, with 12 bases of the junction left unmatched. The CDR3 runs to 18 residues. CDR3 in DNA: TGTGCCAGCAGCCCGGGGACTAGCGGGAGATGGGTTGGAGAGACCCAGTACTTC. It specifies CASSPGTSGRWVGETQYF.

This clone has only a few counts. V gene TRBV29-1 combines with J gene TRBJ1-4; unclear D gene. Germline CDR1 and CDR2: SQVTM and ANQGSEA. The ends were cut back, 7 bases at V and 6 bases at J, with 9 bases in the middle. This CDR3 is built from 11 residues. CDR3 nucleotide sequence: TGCAGCGCCCGAGCGGATGAAAAACTGTTTTTT. It encodes CSARADEKLFF. The whole variable domain, filled in from reference TRBV29-1 and TRBJ1-4, reads SAVISQKPSRDICQRGTSLTIQCQVDSQVTMMFWYRQQPGQSLTLIATANQGSEATYESGFVIDKFPISRPNLTFSTLTVSNMSPEDSSIYLCSARADEKLFFGSGTQLSVL.

V usage is TRBV21-1 and J usage is TRBJ2-5; the D call in the table, TRBD1, was not verified against the DNA. TRBV21-1 is a known pseudogene. The CDR3 covers 17 residues. CDR3 sequence reads: CASSKVKEDRDEETQYF. CDR3 DNA sequence: TGTGCCAGCAGCAAAGTAAAGGAAGACAGGGATGAAGAGACCCAGTACTTC.

The chain couples TRBV3-1 (or the pseudogene TRBV3-2) to TRBJ1-4; 10 bases agree with TRBD1. V dropped 5 bases and J dropped 0; count of bases not matched to a gene: 12. This CDR3 has 19 residues. Germline values: CDR1 LGHDT, CDR2 YNNKEL (reference sequence). Written as DNA, the CDR3 is TGTGCCAGCAGCAATTCCGGGACAGGGGTCTTTGCAACTAATGAAAAACTGTTTTTT. Protein: CASSNSGTGVFATNEKLFF.